The 24 T cell receptor beta chains below come from one sample, sequenced in a study of cytomegalovirus exposure and HLA in healthy donors. With 60 Vbeta and 13 Jbeta primers, the PCR was carried out. The data were produced by immunoSEQ multiplex PCR, yet TCRdb's version contains in-frame clones alone and is incomplete. The repertoire holds approximately 76,000 clones, with approximately 79% as singletons. The material sequenced was PBMCs. The receptor source for this set is a man in his thirties or forties in good health and CMV-seronegative.

The chain joins TRBV6-1 to TRBJ2-5, with 16 positions matching TRBD2. Germline V gives CDR1 MNHNS, CDR2 SASEGT. The V segment lost 8 bases and the J segment 5 bases; nucleotides outside the gene matches: 2. This CDR3 comprises 14 residues. DNA of the CDR3: TGTGCCAGCGGGACTAGCGGGAGGGTGGAGACCCAGTACTTC. Amino acid sequence: CASGTSGRVETQYF.

The chain carries TRBV15 and TRBJ2-7; perhaps TRBD1 as D (5 bases). This CDR3 is built from 16 residues. Trimming shortened V by 0 bases and J by 1 base, and 13 bases separated the two germline ends. The germline V gene encodes CDR1 LNHNV and CDR2 YYDKDF (reference sequence). As DNA, the CDR3 is TGTGCCACCAGCAGAGATCGGCAAGGGGCATCCTACGAGCAGTACTTC. It is translated as CATSRDRQGASYEQYF. The full variable domain, in which reference TRBV15 and TRBJ2-7 provide the parts outside the CDR3, is DAMVIQNPRYQVTQFGKPVTLSCSQTLNHNVMYWYQQKSSQAPKLLFHYYDKDFNNEADTPDNFQSRRPNTSFCFLDIRSPGLGDTAMYLCATSRDRQGASYEQYFGPGTRLTVT.

The rearrangement links TRBV27 to TRBJ1-5, with D perhaps TRBD1 (6 bases). The CDR3 loop spans 14 amino acids. V was trimmed by 6 bases and J by 4 bases, leaving 13 bases between them. Germline-derived CDR1 and CDR2 are MNHEY and SMNVEV (reference sequence). CDR3 sequence reads: CASSRTVLNQPQHF. As DNA, the CDR3 is TGTGCCAGCAGCCGGACAGTTTTAAATCAGCCCCAGCATTTT.

The V and J genes are TRBV4-1 and TRBJ2-5, with D perhaps matching TRBD1 (6 bases). CDR1 is MGHRA and CDR2 is YSYEKL in the germline V gene. The CDR3 extends over 16 amino acids. Trimming took 4 bases from V and 5 from J, leaving 20 bases between them. CDR3 sequence: CASSLKYTGFGETQYF. CDR3 nucleotide sequence: TGCGCCAGCAGCCTCAAATACACAGGGTTCGGTGAGACCCAGTACTTC.

Concerning this clone: This sample includes further DNA sequences coding for the same CDR3. The V call is TRBV20-1, the J call TRBJ2-5; no definite D call. The V gene's germline CDR1 is DFQATT and CDR2 SNEGSKA (reference sequence). The CDR3 contains 11 residues. Between the trimmed V and J ends, which lost 2 bases and 4 bases, there was a span of 5 bases. CDR3 amino acids: CSARSLETQYF. The CDR3 DNA is TGCAGTGCTAGATCGTTAGAGACCCAGTACTTC.

This chain joins TRBV5-1 and TRBJ2-3, with D perhaps matching TRBD2 (6 bases). The V gene's germline CDR1 is SGHRS and CDR2 YFSETQ. V shed 4 bases and J shed 11 bases, with 17 bases lying between them. The CDR3 loop spans 13 amino acids. The DNA of the CDR3 is TGCGCCAGCAGCCGCCCTGGGGTAGCGGAGCAGTATTTT. It specifies CASSRPGVAEQYF.

The rearrangement links TRBV29-1 to TRBJ1-1; 9 positions match TRBD1. Germline assignment: CDR1 SQVTM and CDR2 ANQGSEA. The CDR3 length is 12 residues. The CDR3 bases are TGCATCGGGACAGGGCCGAACACTGAAGCTTTCTTT. This gives the protein CIGTGPNTEAFF.

This rearrangement joins TRBV19 to TRBJ2-7; 9 nucleotides align to TRBD1. CDR1 and CDR2 (germline): LNHDA, SQIVND (reference sequence). J was trimmed by 2 bases and V by 4 bases; bases with no gene match: 9. The CDR3 covers 16 residues. CDR3 amino acids: CASSSPGTGMTYEQYF. CDR3 bases: TGTGCCAGTAGTAGTCCCGGGACAGGGATGACCTACGAGCAGTACTTC.

The rearrangement joins TRBV5-1 to TRBJ1-1; TRBD1 aligns across 8 bases. The CDR3 has 15 residues. With V trimmed by 1 base and J by 4 bases, 6 bases remained unmatched. Germline V gives CDR1 SGHRS, CDR2 YFSETQ. CDR3 nucleotides: TGCGCCAGCAGCTTGATAGGCAGGGGGCCCACTGAAGCTTTCTTT. Encoded protein: CASSLIGRGPTEAFF.

This clone has more than one count but fewer than ten. This chain connects TRBV4-1 to TRBJ2-1, with D hard to call. Trimming took 0 bases from V and 10 from J, leaving 7 bases between them. CDR3 length equals 12 residues. Germline V CDR1 and CDR2: MGHRA, YSYEKL. The CDR3 sequence: CASSQDNTEQFF. The CDR3 bases are TGCGCCAGCAGCCAAGATAACACGGAGCAGTTCTTC.

The V gene is TRBV6-5, the J gene TRBJ2-3, with D perhaps TRBD2 (5 bases). Trimming took off 4 bases at V and 1 base at J, with 12 bases between the two ends. The CDR3 spans 15 residues. CDR1 MNHEY and CDR2 SVGAGI come from the germline V gene. The CDR3 spells CASSFTGYGTDTQYF. The CDR3 bases are TGTGCCAGCAGTTTCACGGGGTACGGCACAGATACGCAGTATTTT.

This chain connects TRBV11-3 to TRBJ2-3; D is possibly TRBD2 (5 bases). Germline CDR1 and CDR2: SGHNT and YENEEA. The CDR3 extends over 14 amino acids. With 8 bases removed from V and 5 bases from J, the gap between germline ends came to 17 bases. The CDR3 here is CASARHGRGDTQYF. CDR3 nucleotide sequence: TGTGCCAGCGCTCGACACGGACGGGGAGATACGCAGTATTTT.

V usage is TRBV5-1 and J usage is TRBJ1-6; 9 positions agree with TRBD1. The CDR3 sequence is 15 residues long. The junction had 5 bases not matched to a gene; V was cut back by 4 bases and J by 6 bases. Germline V gives CDR1 SGHRS, CDR2 YFSETQ. The DNA for the CDR3 is TGCGCCAGCAGCCCGGGACAGGGCTCTAATTCACCCCTCCACTTT. It codes for CASSPGQGSNSPLHF.

This clone has more than one count but fewer than ten. V is TRBV2 and J is TRBJ2-7; 7 bases align to TRBD1. V lost 6 bases and J lost 0; bases outside the gene matches: 5. The CDR3 runs 14 residues. Germline assignment: CDR1 SNHLY and CDR2 FYNNEI. Here the CDR3 reads CASSVDRSSYEQYF. Here the CDR3 DNA reads TGTGCCAGCAGCGTGGACAGGAGCTCCTACGAGCAGTACTTC.

The genes are TRBV28 and TRBJ1-5; perhaps TRBD1 as D (6 bases). CDR1 is MDHEN and CDR2 is SYDVKM in the germline V gene. This CDR3 contains 15 residues. The CDR3, as DNA: TGTGCTAGCCTACCATCAGGGGCTAGCTCCCAGCCCCAGCATTTT. Its protein is CASLPSGASSQPQHF.

This clone was seen a handful of times. This chain uses TRBV28 with TRBJ1-3, with a possible D match to TRBD1 (5 bases). The germline CDR1 and CDR2 sequences are MDHEN and SYDVKM. Trimming removed 10 bases at V and 2 bases at J, with 18 bases between. The CDR3 is 15 residues long. The DNA for the CDR3 is TGTGCCACCAAAGGGGCGCCAGGGACTGGAAACACCATATATTTT. Its translation: CATKGAPGTGNTIYF.

This clone was counted only a few times. The chain recombines TRBV6-4 with TRBJ2-3, with 8 positions matching TRBD2. This CDR3 has 14 residues. J gave up 6 bases and V 8 bases, and 10 bases lay outside the gene matches. Per the germline V gene, CDR1 is MRHNA and CDR2 is SNTAGT. CDR3 loop: CASSDGGASDTQYF. The DNA for the CDR3 is TGTGCCAGCTCGGACGGGGGGGCATCTGATACGCAGTATTTT.

This clone was detected only once. The chain employs TRBV7-3 and TRBJ2-1; TRBD1 is a possible D gene (6 bases). The CDR3 spans 15 residues. With 4 bases removed from V and 6 bases from J, the gap between germline ends came to 16 bases. CDR1 is SGHTA, CDR2 FQGTGA, per germline. The CDR3 here is CASSSAGTRVNEQFF. In DNA form, the CDR3 reads TGTGCCAGCAGCTCCGCCGGGACAAGGGTCAATGAGCAGTTCTTC.

The genes are TRBV7-2 and TRBJ2-7; D is unclear. Trimming took off 3 bases at V and 2 bases at J, with 11 bases between the two ends. Germline-derived CDR1 and CDR2 are SGHTA and FQGNSA. This CDR3 has 14 amino acids. In DNA, the CDR3 is TGTGCCAGCAGCTTTGATCGACGGGCCTACGAGCAGTACTTC. Its translation is CASSFDRRAYEQYF.

The gene calls are TRBV27 and TRBJ1-2, with 8 positions matching TRBD1. V trimming: 5 bases; J trimming: 0 bases; junction bases outside the gene matches: 11. The CDR3 loop spans 17 amino acids. Looked up from germline, CDR1 is MNHEY and CDR2 is SMNVEV (reference sequence). The CDR3 loop reads CASSLDREATTNYGYTF. The CDR3 DNA is TGTGCCAGCAGTCTGGACAGGGAAGCCACGACTAACTATGGCTACACCTTC.

This chain links TRBV25-1 with TRBJ2-7, with D possibly being TRBD1 (5 bases). The CDR3 extends over 14 amino acids. The germline V gene has CDR1 MGHDK and CDR2 SYGVNS. The ends were cut back, 3 bases at V and 3 bases at J, with 12 bases in the middle. As DNA, the CDR3 is TGTGCCAGCAGTGATGGACACGGGCTCTACGAGCAGTACTTC. It translates to CASSDGHGLYEQYF.

The chain employs TRBV4-3 and TRBJ2-1, with TRBD2 matching over 9 bases. The CDR3 contains 15 residues. The J segment lost 4 bases and the V segment lost 1 base, leaving 2 bases of the junction unmatched. The germline gives CDR1 LGHNA, CDR2 YSLEER. The DNA of the CDR3 is TGCGCCAGCAGCCAAGCTCTAGCGGGGTACAATGAGCAGTTCTTC. Protein: CASSQALAGYNEQFF.

The chain recombines TRBV5-4 with TRBJ2-7; 9 bases match TRBD1. V lost 4 bases and J lost 0; bases outside the gene matches: 14. Germline CDR1 reads SGHNT; CDR2 reads YYREEE (reference sequence). The CDR3 spans 18 residues. In DNA form, the CDR3 reads TGTGCCAGCAGCGGCCGGGACAGGGAACAGGGGGTCTCCTACGAGCAGTACTTC. This encodes CASSGRDREQGVSYEQYF.

The chain recombines TRBV7-3 with TRBJ1-6; D may be TRBD1 (5 bases). CDR3 length equals 12 residues. Germline CDR1 SGHTA, CDR2 FQGTGA. V gave up 2 bases and J gave up 10 bases, with 6 bases separating them. The CDR3: CASSLGASPLHF. The CDR3 DNA sequence: TGTGCCAGCAGCTTAGGGGCCTCACCCCTCCACTTT. Looking up the rest from reference TRBV7-3 and TRBJ1-6 gives the full variable domain: GAGVSQTPSNKVTEKGKYVELRCDPISGHTALYWYRQSLGQGPEFLIYFQGTGAADDSGLPNDRFFAVRPEGSVSTLKIQRTERGDSAVYLCASSLGASPLHFGNGTRLTVT.